This T cell receptor beta chain was found in a study of metastatic and nonmetastatic thyroid tumors. Overall study: A comparison of repertoires was made across blood and tumor or nodule tissue from malignant and benign thyroid patients. Study-wide findings and caveats: As reported, TCR beta diversity in blood and tumor was significantly higher in malignant thyroid tumors than in benign nodules.

Sample share makes this clone medium-sized. Its target is unknown. The CDR3 totals 12 residues. V lost 1 base, J lost 2 bases, and 3 bases lay in between. Per the germline V gene, CDR1 is MNHNS and CDR2 is SASEGT. Until they underwent thyroid surgery, no patient had received any treatment. Original handling: Built for papillary thyroid cancer, a distant-metastasis classifier drew on CDR3 differences across clinicopathological groups. TCRdb re-called clones from the PCR reads using MiXCR. The V and J calls here are based on TCRdb, not the publication. The sample gives roughly 30,000 clones, around a sixth of which show up once; 6.9% is in the top ten.

The chain couples TRBV6-1 to TRBJ2-7; D not certain. The sequenced sample was blood. This receptor was identified in a female donor with papillary thyroid cancer or a benign thyroid nodule (not recorded which). Some clones in this sample may be carry-over from other donors' samples. The CDR3 loop is CASSEVTYEQYF. The CDR3 nucleotides are TGTGCCAGCAGTGAAGTTACCTACGAGCAGTACTTC.